This TCR beta chain comes out of a study of CD8+ T cells in alopecia areata. Study-wide findings and caveats: Persistence during tofacitinib was seen for many expanded lesional clones in scalp and blood.

Once RNA had been extracted, it was reverse transcribed into cDNA to act as the sequencing template. The method was immunoSEQ multiplex PCR; TCRdb's version includes in-frame clones alone and lacks a portion of them. The table records 64,000 or so clones, 46% of them present only once. As for treatment: oral pan-JAK inhibitor, 5-10 mg twice daily. The germline CDR1 and CDR2 sequences are MGHRA and YSYEKL. Trimming cost V 3 bases and J 0 bases, with 21 bases left between them. There are 19 residues in the CDR3. Note on this clone: Its antigen is undetermined.

Sequenced here: CD8+ T cells sorted from blood, sampled around week 37, from a patient treated with tofacitinib. The chain joins TRBV4-1 to TRBJ1-5, with D uncertain. The receptor was isolated from a human donor with alopecia areata. The DNA of the CDR3 is TGCGCCAGCAGCCAGAACCTGAAGGACGGACGAAATAGCAATCAGCCCCAGCATTTT. Its translation: CASSQNLKDGRNSNQPQHF.